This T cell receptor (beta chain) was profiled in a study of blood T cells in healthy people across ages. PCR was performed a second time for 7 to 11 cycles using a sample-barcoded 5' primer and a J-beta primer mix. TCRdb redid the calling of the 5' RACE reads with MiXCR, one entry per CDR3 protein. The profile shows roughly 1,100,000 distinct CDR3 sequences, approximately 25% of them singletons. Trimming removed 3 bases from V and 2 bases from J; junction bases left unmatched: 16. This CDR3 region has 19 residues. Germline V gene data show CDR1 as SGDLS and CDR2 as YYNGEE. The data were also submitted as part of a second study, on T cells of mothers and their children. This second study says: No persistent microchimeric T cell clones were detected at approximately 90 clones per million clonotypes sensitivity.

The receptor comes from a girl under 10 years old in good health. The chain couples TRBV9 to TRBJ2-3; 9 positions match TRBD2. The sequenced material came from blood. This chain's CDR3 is CASSDQQAGGPTITDTQYF. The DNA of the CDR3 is TGTGCCAGCAGCGACCAGCAAGCGGGGGGCCCGACTATCACAGATACGCAGTATTTT.